One and the same sample provided the 30 T cell receptor beta chains below, sequenced in a study of shared clonotypes between healthy human individuals. The repertoire was sequenced with immunoSEQ multiplex PCR; TCRdb's copy has only in-frame clones and lacks some. The sample contains about 2.4 million clones, 80% to 95% of which appear only once. What was sequenced was naive CD4+ T cells from PBMCs. Noted subset: CD45RA+ positively selected. These TCRs come from a man aged 18 to 29 in good health. Some clones in this sample may be carry-over from other donors' samples.

The chain has TRBV15 and TRBJ2-5; a possible D gene is TRBD2 (5 bases). The germline CDR1 and CDR2 sequences are LNHNV and YYDKDF (reference sequence). V dropped 8 bases and J dropped 1 base, with 17 bases sitting between them. This CDR3 is built from 15 residues. The CDR3 reads CATAWETRPQETQYF. CDR3 coding DNA: TGTGCCACCGCCTGGGAGACCCGGCCCCAAGAGACCCAGTACTTC.

The chain couples TRBV5-4 to TRBJ2-3; 10 bases agree with TRBD2. CDR1 and CDR2 from the germline V gene are SGHNT and YYREEE (reference sequence). CDR3 length: 16 amino acids. The junction had 6 bases not matched to a gene; V was cut back by 4 bases and J by 1 base. In DNA form, the CDR3 reads TGTGCCAGCAGCCCCCGGCTAGCGGGAGGCACAGATACGCAGTATTTT. Translated: CASSPRLAGGTDTQYF.

The V call is TRBV5-4, the J call TRBJ1-1, with D perhaps matching TRBD1 (6 bases). V was shortened by 3 bases and J by 4 bases, with 16 bases between the two germline ends. The CDR3 has 15 residues. Germline V gives CDR1 SGHNT, CDR2 YYREEE (reference sequence). CDR3 nucleotide sequence: TGTGCCAGCAGCTCCTCATACAGGGATTTCACTGAAGCTTTCTTT. Its translation is CASSSSYRDFTEAFF.

The chain has TRBV19 and TRBJ2-7; TRBD2 agrees at 12 bases. CDR3 length: 15 amino acids. Germline V gene sequence: CDR1 LNHDA, CDR2 SQIVND (reference sequence). Trimming removed 6 bases from V and 3 bases from J; junction bases left unmatched: 6. The CDR3 DNA sequence: TGTGCCAGTAGAAGACTAGCGGGAGAGTTCTACGAGCAGTACTTC. It specifies CASRRLAGEFYEQYF. The complete variable domain, with remaining parts taken from reference TRBV19 and TRBJ2-7, reads DGGITQSPKYLFRKEGQNVTLSCEQNLNHDAMYWYRQDPGQGLRLIYYSQIVNDFQKGDIAEGYSVSREKKESFPLTVTSAQKNPTAFYLCASRRLAGEFYEQYFGPGTRLTVT.

The chain uses TRBV27 and TRBJ2-7, with 7 bases matching TRBD2. The CDR3 length is 14 residues. Germline V gene lookup returns CDR1 MNHEY and CDR2 SMNVEV (reference sequence). J lost 4 bases, V lost 3 bases, and 6 bases had no gene match. This chain's CDR3 is CASSFWEGSYEQYF. CDR3 coding DNA: TGTGCCAGCAGTTTTTGGGAGGGCTCGTACGAGCAGTACTTC.

This chain links TRBV5-1 with TRBJ2-3; D is ambiguous. CDR1 and CDR2 (germline): SGHRS, YFSETQ. V shed 2 bases and J shed 4 bases, with 14 bases lying between them. The CDR3 runs to 15 residues. In DNA form, the CDR3 reads TGCGCCAGCAGCTTCGACCAACTCGTCGCAGATACGCAGTATTTT. It specifies CASSFDQLVADTQYF.

The chain recombines TRBV7-3 with TRBJ1-1, with 8 bases identical to TRBD1. Germline loops: CDR1 SGHTA, CDR2 FQGTGA. The CDR3 is 14 amino acids. V was clipped by 5 bases and J by 4 bases; unmatched bases: 6. The CDR3 spells CASSAQGAVTEAFF. CDR3 nucleotides: TGTGCCAGCAGCGCGCAGGGGGCCGTCACTGAAGCTTTCTTT.

This sequence joins TRBV10-1 and TRBJ2-5, with D possibly TRBD1 on 5 matching bases. Trimming took 2 bases from V and 5 from J, leaving 18 bases between them. The CDR3 runs to 16 residues. The germline V gene has CDR1 WNHNN and CDR2 SYGVQD (reference sequence). CDR3: CASSERRKGAGETQYF. CDR3 bases: TGCGCCAGCAGTGAGCGTAGAAAAGGGGCCGGGGAGACCCAGTACTTC.

Of note for this clone: Other nucleotide sequences in the sample specify the same CDR3. The chain links TRBV5-1 to TRBJ1-5, with D unclear. CDR3 length: 12 residues. Per the germline V gene, CDR1 is SGHRS and CDR2 is YFSETQ. V was clipped by 1 base and J by 6 bases, with 5 bases between them. In DNA, the CDR3 is TGCGCCAGCAGCTTGACGGGTCAGCCCCAGCATTTT. Its protein is CASSLTGQPQHF.

The chain employs TRBV5-4 and TRBJ1-2, with 11 bases aligning to TRBD1. Germline CDR1 and CDR2: SGHNT and YYREEE (reference sequence). There are 14 residues in the CDR3. The ends lost 4 bases at V and 4 bases at J; junction bases unmatched: 3. This CDR3 is CASSPGQGAYGYTF. For the CDR3, the DNA is TGTGCCAGCAGCCCCGGACAGGGGGCCTATGGCTACACCTTC.

The chain is built from TRBV6-5 and TRBJ2-5; unclear D gene. Trimming took 6 bases from V and 1 from J, leaving 6 bases between them. Germline values: CDR1 MNHEY, CDR2 SVGAGI. The CDR3 length is 12 residues. CDR3 DNA sequence: TGTGCCAGCAGGCGCGGCCAAGAGACCCAGTACTTC. Translation gives CASRRGQETQYF.

The chain employs TRBV7-8 and TRBJ1-3; D is possibly TRBD1 (5 bases). With 4 bases removed from V and 3 bases from J, the gap between germline ends came to 7 bases. The CDR3 runs to 13 residues. Looked up from germline, CDR1 is SGHVS and CDR2 is FQNEAQ. The CDR3 sequence is CASSWGVGNTIYF. CDR3 bases: TGTGCCAGCAGCTGGGGGGTTGGAAACACCATATATTTT. The full variable domain, its missing parts supplied by reference TRBV7-8 and TRBJ1-3, is GAGVSQSPRYKVAKRGQDVALRCDPISGHVSLFWYQQALGQGPEFLTYFQNEAQLDKSGLPSDRFFAERPEGSVSTLKIQRTQQEDSAVYLCASSWGVGNTIYFGEGSWLTVV.

In this sample, this clone turned up once. The chain combines TRBV27 with TRBJ2-1; 10 nucleotides match TRBD2. CDR1 MNHEY and CDR2 SMNVEV come from the germline V gene (reference sequence). The J segment lost 4 bases and the V segment lost 5 bases, leaving 8 bases of the junction unmatched. The length of the CDR3 is 16 residues. For the CDR3, the DNA is TGTGCCAGCAGTCCCTATAGCGGGAGGCCTTACAATGAGCAGTTCTTC. It yields the protein CASSPYSGRPYNEQFF.

To note about this clone: The identical CDR3 is also encoded by other nucleotide sequences in the sample. The chain joins TRBV14 to TRBJ1-2, with D unclear. Trimming took 1 base from V and 2 from J, leaving 5 bases between them. CDR1 SGHDN and CDR2 FVKESK come from the germline V gene. There are 13 residues in the CDR3. Written as DNA, the CDR3 is TGTGCCAGCAGCCAAGGGCAGAACTATGGCTACACCTTC. Protein sequence: CASSQGQNYGYTF.

V usage is TRBV2 and J usage is TRBJ2-7; TRBD1 aligns across 8 bases. The CDR3 is made up of 14 amino acids. After removal of 4 bases from V and 5 bases from J, the junction contained 7 bases not matched to a gene. Per germline, CDR1 SNHLY and CDR2 FYNNEI. CDR3 sequence: CASSAGRGQNEQYF. The DNA for the CDR3 is TGTGCCAGCAGTGCGGGCAGGGGGCAAAACGAGCAGTACTTC.

This clone was counted a single time. The CDR3 region has the DNA TGTGCCAGCTCACTCAGGGACGTCCAGTCCACAGATACGCAGTATTTT. Translation: CASSLRDVQSTDTQYF. V gene TRBV18 combines with J gene TRBJ2-3; D could derive from TRBD1 or TRBD2 (5 bases each). The CDR3 runs to 16 residues. V lost 4 bases and J lost 2, with 16 bases in between. Germline CDR1 KGHSH, CDR2 LQKENI.

The J gene is TRBJ2-6, the V gene TRBV13; the D is unclear. Germline CDR1 and CDR2: PRHDT and FYEKMQ (reference sequence). The CDR3 length is 14 residues. V lost 4 bases and J lost 0, with 4 bases in between. The CDR3 nucleotides are TGTGCCAGCAGCTCCACCTCTGGGGCCAACGTCCTGACTTTC. Translating it yields CASSSTSGANVLTF.

The V call is TRBV7-3, the J call TRBJ1-1; D unresolved. The CDR3 sequence is 14 residues long. V was clipped by 1 base and J by 3 bases, with 9 bases between them. Germline V gene sequence: CDR1 SGHTA, CDR2 FQGTGA. As DNA, the CDR3 is TGTGCCAGCAGCTTAAATCCGAGATACACTGAAGCTTTCTTT. This gives the protein CASSLNPRYTEAFF.

This clone appeared once. The chain couples TRBV11-1 to TRBJ1-2, with TRBD1 matching over 9 bases. J gave up 7 bases and V 5 bases, and 8 bases lay outside the gene matches. The CDR3 consists of 14 residues. Germline V gives CDR1 SGHAT, CDR2 FQDESV (reference sequence). The CDR3 region is CASSVRDRVGGYTF. As DNA, the CDR3 is TGTGCCAGCAGCGTCCGGGACAGGGTCGGTGGCTACACCTTC.

The rearrangement joins TRBV28 to TRBJ2-3, with 9 nucleotides matching TRBD2. Germline V gene sequence: CDR1 MDHEN, CDR2 SYDVKM. V was pared by 1 base and J by 1 base, with 6 bases of the junction left unmatched. The CDR3 contains 17 residues. CDR3 in DNA: TGTGCCAGCAGTTTATCTGGTAGCGGGAGTGGCACAGATACGCAGTATTTT. Its translation: CASSLSGSGSGTDTQYF.

The gene calls are TRBV18 and TRBJ1-3; TRBD1 agrees at 7 bases. Trimming removed 2 bases from V and 4 bases from J; junction bases left unmatched: 8. Germline V CDR1 and CDR2: KGHSH, LQKENI. The CDR3 has 16 residues. CDR3 sequence reads: CASSPGGGASGNTIYF. The CDR3 DNA sequence: TGTGCCAGCTCACCAGGAGGGGGCGCTTCGGGAAACACCATATATTTT. The variable domain in full, with the rest retrieved from reference TRBV18 and TRBJ1-3, is NAGVMQNPRHLVRRRGQEARLRCSPMKGHSHVYWYRQLPEEGLKFMVYLQKENIIDESGMPKERFSAEFPKEGPSILRIQQVVRGDSAAYFCASSPGGGASGNTIYFGEGSWLTVV.

This chain's CDR3 is CASSLDGVSGYTF. The CDR3 DNA reads as TGTGCCAGCAGCTTAGACGGGGTGTCGGGCTACACCTTC. The chain recombines TRBV7-2 with TRBJ1-2; D not certain. Germline loops: CDR1 SGHTA, CDR2 FQGNSA. The CDR3 spans 13 residues. V was pared by 1 base and J by 8 bases, with 11 bases between. Together with reference TRBV7-2 and TRBJ1-2, the CDR3 gives the full variable domain: GAGVSQSPSNKVTEKGKDVELRCDPISGHTALYWYRQSLGQGLEFLIYFQGNSAPDKSGLPSDRFSAERTGGSVSTLTIQRTQQEDSAVYLCASSLDGVSGYTFGSGTRLTVV.

For this clone: Other DNA sequences in the same sample also yield this CDR3. The CDR3 DNA is TGTGCCAGCAGTCCCCCCAGCACCGGGGAGCTGTTTTTT. Amino acids: CASSPPSTGELFF. V usage is TRBV28 and J usage is TRBJ2-2; D gene ambiguous. Germline assignment: CDR1 MDHEN and CDR2 SYDVKM. The length of the CDR3 is 13 residues. V lost 5 bases to trimming and J lost 4 bases, with 8 bases between them. Filled out from reference TRBV28 and TRBJ2-2, the complete variable domain reads DVKVTQSSRYLVKRTGEKVFLECVQDMDHENMFWYRQDPGLGLRLIYFSYDVKMKEKGDIPEGYSVSREKKERFSLILESASTNQTSMYLCASSPPSTGELFFGEGSRLTVL.

The V and J genes are TRBV5-4 and TRBJ1-1; 7 bases are a match to TRBD1. The germline gives CDR1 SGHNT, CDR2 YYREEE (reference sequence). V gave up 0 bases and J gave up 0 bases; unmatched junction bases: 2. This CDR3 is built from 15 residues. CDR3 nucleotides: TGTGCCAGCAGCTTGGTAGGGACAGTGAACACTGAAGCTTTCTTT. Translating it yields CASSLVGTVNTEAFF.

This chain links TRBV28 with TRBJ2-1, with 11 nucleotides matching TRBD2. This CDR3 has 17 amino acids. Unmatched junction bases numbered 13, after V lost 6 bases and J lost 6 bases. Germline V CDR1 and CDR2: MDHEN, SYDVKM. In DNA, the CDR3 is TGTGCCAGCAGAACACTAGCGGGAGCGCGAAGGATCAATGAGCAGTTCTTC. Translated, it gives CASRTLAGARRINEQFF.

The chain has TRBV27 and TRBJ2-7; tentative D call: TRBD1 (6 bases). The CDR3 has 15 residues. V was pared by 2 bases and J by 1 base, with 12 bases between. Germline CDR1 reads MNHEY; CDR2 reads SMNVEV (reference sequence). CDR3 sequence (DNA): TGTGCCAGCAGTTTAAAGGCAGGGGCTTCCTACGAGCAGTACTTC. Its translation is CASSLKAGASYEQYF.

This chain's CDR3 is CASSPLGGEAGNTIYF. The CDR3 nucleotides read TGTGCCAGCTCACCACTTGGGGGAGAGGCTGGAAACACCATATATTTT. The rearrangement links TRBV18 to TRBJ1-3, with D possibly matching TRBD1 (5 bases). Trimming took 1 base from V and 2 from J, leaving 12 bases between them. CDR1 and CDR2 (germline): KGHSH, LQKENI. The CDR3 totals 16 residues.

J is TRBJ2-2 and V is TRBV6-1; D is perhaps TRBD2 (6 bases). V was clipped by 5 bases and J by 5 bases, with 9 bases between them. This CDR3 is 13 amino acids long. CDR1 is MNHNS and CDR2 is SASEGT in the germline V gene. The DNA of the CDR3 is TGTGCCAGCAGTCGGGAGAGGACCGGGGAGCTGTTTTTT. Protein sequence: CASSRERTGELFF.

This chain uses TRBV18 with TRBJ2-6, with D hard to call. Germline loops: CDR1 KGHSH, CDR2 LQKENI. This CDR3 contains 13 residues. Trimming left V 6 bases short and J 0 bases short, with 3 bases between. CDR3 nucleotide sequence: TGTGCCAGCTCCTACTCTGGGGCCAACGTCCTGACTTTC. Translating gives CASSYSGANVLTF.

The chain's CDR3 is CASSWKRGGPDTQYF. CDR3 sequence (DNA): TGTGCCAGCAGCTGGAAGAGGGGTGGGCCAGATACGCAGTATTTT. This chain links TRBV5-4 with TRBJ2-3, with D perhaps TRBD1 or TRBD2 (5 bases each). This CDR3 comprises 15 residues. The germline gives CDR1 SGHNT, CDR2 YYREEE (reference sequence). Deletions cut 3 bases from V and 4 bases from J, with 15 bases between.